This T cell receptor (beta chain) was recorded in a study of blood T cell repertoires in COVID-19. Study as a whole: The United States, Italy and Spain provided the acute and convalescent COVID-19 samples. Sources were T cells, B-cell-depleted T cells, or PBMCs; the material itself was cDNA or gDNA.

The CDR3 has 11 residues. Per germline, CDR1 SGHAT and CDR2 FQNNGV. V dropped 3 bases and J dropped 9 bases, with 6 bases sitting between them. TCRdb keeps only in-frame clones here, not all; method: immunoSEQ multiplex PCR. The table shows 150,000 to 200,000 clones, with roughly 80% occurring only once. Sequenced sample: peripheral blood. The source of this sequence is a woman between 35 and 50 years old with COVID-19, enrolled during active disease. The chain links TRBV11-2 to TRBJ2-1; D may be TRBD2 (5 bases). Here the CDR3 reads CASSFLAEQFF. Here the CDR3 DNA reads TGTGCCAGCAGCTTTCTAGCTGAGCAGTTCTTC.